The clone carrying this TCR beta chain has just a few counts. Its antigen is undetermined. TCRdb fed the RT-PCR reads into MiXCR, producing one record per CDR3 protein. The repertoire holds about 190,000 distinct CDR3 sequences, around 15% seen once, with approximately 25% in the top ten. This sample was taken from a study of response to subunit inactivated influenza vaccine. Findings and caveats of the study: There was a suggestion from the authors that each seasonal influenza vaccination recruits few new T cells.

Germline V gene data show CDR1 as SGHDT and CDR2 as YYEEEE. The V and J ends lost 1 base and 1 base respectively, with 8 bases between them. This CDR3 is built from 14 residues. The sequence derives from a man between 50 and 59 years old who received an inactivated influenza vaccine. The chain is built from TRBV5-6 and TRBJ1-1, with D unclear. The specimen was CD8+ T cells sorted from PBMCs, collected 5 days after vaccination. The CDR3 spells CASSLYSGNTEAFF. The CDR3 region has the DNA TGTGCCAGCAGCTTGTACAGTGGGAACACTGAAGCTTTCTTT.